A single sample gave rise to the 4 T cell receptor beta chains below, sequenced in a study of blood T cell repertoires in COVID-19. TCRdb's copy holds only in-frame clones and misses some; the assay was immunoSEQ multiplex PCR. The table lists 200,000 to 300,000 clones, under 90% of them singletons. Sequencing was performed on peripheral blood. These TCRs come from a human donor in a cohort sampled during active COVID-19.

V and J are TRBV7-9 and TRBJ2-3; 7 bases align to TRBD1. CDR3 length equals 17 residues. V was pared by 5 bases and J by 1 base, with 12 bases of the junction left unmatched. Germline V gene sequence: CDR1 SEHNR, CDR2 FQNEAQ (reference sequence). The CDR3 nucleotides read TGTGCCAGCAGCCCCGGTCAGACAGGGTCTCGCACAGATACGCAGTATTTT. Its protein is CASSPGQTGSRTDTQYF.

CDR3 region: CASSLPGTSEQYF. The CDR3 DNA sequence: TGTGCCAGCAGCTTACCCGGGACTAGCGAGCAGTACTTC. The chain employs TRBV5-6 and TRBJ2-7; TRBD2 aligns across 8 bases. The CDR3 extends over 13 amino acids. Per the germline V gene, CDR1 is SGHDT and CDR2 is YYEEEE. V dropped 2 bases and J dropped 6; count of bases not matched to a gene: 4.

V usage is TRBV4-2 and J usage is TRBJ2-3; 11 bases are a match to TRBD2. Trimming at V came to 4 bases and at J to 2 bases, leaving 11 bases not matched to a gene. This CDR3 is 18 amino acids long. The germline V gene has CDR1 LGHNA and CDR2 YNFKEQ. The CDR3 DNA reads TGTGCCAGCAGCCTGGGGACTAGCGGAACTTCTTACACAGATACGCAGTATTTT. Its protein is CASSLGTSGTSYTDTQYF.

The genes are TRBV3-1 (or the pseudogene TRBV3-2) and TRBJ2-5; 11 nucleotides agree with TRBD2. Germline V gene sequence: CDR1 LGHDT, CDR2 YNNKEL (reference sequence). V lost 2 bases and J lost 7; bases outside the gene matches: 3. This CDR3 is built from 14 residues. CDR3 protein: CASSQKGTSGTQYF. The CDR3 region has the DNA TGTGCCAGCAGCCAAAAAGGGACTAGCGGGACCCAGTACTTC.